Included here is one TCR beta chain sequence, with context. Its antigen is still unknown. The data stem from a study of brain T cells in children with intractable seizures. The CDR3 is made up of 18 amino acids. Trimming took 6 bases from V and 2 from J; bases not matched to a gene: 11. In germline, CDR1 is KGHSH, CDR2 LQKENI. Libraries were prepared by immunoSEQ multiplex PCR; TCRdb keeps only in-frame clonotypes and omits some of them. The data show about 340,000 clones, with about 93% seen just once and about 5.8% held by the top ten. As for time point: blood from clinic visit 5 months post-surgery; TSC patient then seizure free. Surgery cases with the highest brain T cell transcript signatures were chosen for sequencing. Study outcomes and limitations: Pre-surgery blood may have been undersampled, hiding some clones.

The material sequenced was peripheral blood, taken more than 4 months after surgery. V usage is TRBV18 and J usage is TRBJ1-5, with TRBD1 identical over 12 bases. The source of this sequence is a boy younger than two with tuberous sclerosis and intractable seizures. CDR3 DNA: TGTGCCAGCTCTGCAGGGACAGGGGGCCGGAAGGGCAATCAGCCCCAGCATTTT. Residues: CASSAGTGGRKGNQPQHF.